The 26 T cell receptor beta chains listed next were all sequenced from one sample in a study of neurological immune-mediated disorders. Via MiXCR, TCRdb re-called the 5' RACE reads, giving one row per CDR3 protein. The table has 65,000 to 70,000 distinct CDR3 sequences, around 4% seen once. The sample taken for sequencing was PBMCs. These receptors originate from a man aged 45 to 65 with multiple sclerosis.

In its sample, this clonotype was seen many times. The rearrangement links TRBV27 to TRBJ1-1, with 7 positions matching TRBD1. The CDR3 contains 17 residues. In germline, CDR1 is MNHEY, CDR2 SMNVEV (reference sequence). J lost 3 bases, V lost 2 bases, and 12 bases had no gene match. CDR3 coding DNA: TGTGCCAGCAGTTTAATGACAGGGCAGGGCGGGTACACTGAAGCTTTCTTT. It yields the protein CASSLMTGQGGYTEAFF.

This clonotype has ten or more counts. The chain couples TRBV5-6 to TRBJ2-3; 10 bases map to TRBD2. This CDR3 has 15 residues. V trimming: 1 base; J trimming: 5 bases; junction bases outside the gene matches: 4. Germline CDR1 SGHDT, CDR2 YYEEEE. CDR3 bases: TGTGCCAGCAGCTTGAGCCTAGCGGGGGTAGATACGCAGTATTTT. Protein: CASSLSLAGVDTQYF.

The chain couples TRBV4-2 to TRBJ1-5; TRBD2 agrees at 14 bases. The end of the DNA aligns better with TRBJ2-3, so the J call may be wrong. Germline V CDR1 and CDR2: LGHNA, YNFKEQ. The CDR3 runs to 16 residues. This CDR3 is CASSETSGGATDTQYF. In DNA, the CDR3 is TGTGCCAGCAGCGAGACTAGCGGGGGGGCCACAGATACGCAGTATTTT.

This clonotype was recorded at least ten times. This chain links TRBV12-3 or TRBV12-4 with TRBJ2-7; D is unresolved. CDR3 size: 12 residues. Trimming left V 4 bases short and J 0 bases short, with 4 bases between. CDR3 bases: TGTGCCAGCAGTTCCCGCTCCTACGAGCAGTACTTC. As protein: CASSSRSYEQYF.

This rearrangement joins TRBV5-1 to TRBJ2-3, with TRBD2 matching over 9 bases. J lost 6 bases, V lost 0 bases, and 5 bases had no gene match. Germline V gene lookup returns CDR1 SGHRS and CDR2 YFSETQ. This CDR3 is built from 15 residues. This chain's CDR3 is CASSLGGGATDTQYF. CDR3 nucleotides: TGCGCCAGCAGCTTGGGCGGGGGGGCCACGGATACGCAGTATTTT.

This clonotype has at least ten counts. The junction differs from germline at one of its ends, possibly a read error. The V and J genes are TRBV5-1 and TRBJ2-5; D gene ambiguous. Per germline, CDR1 SGHRS and CDR2 YFSETQ. This CDR3 comprises 11 residues. CDR3 in amino acids: CASRLDETQYF. CDR3 sequence (DNA): TGCGCCAGCAGGTTGGACGAGACCCAGTACTTC.

This clonotype was observed at least ten times. The CDR3 is CASSFSDRGKSEAFF. The DNA for the CDR3 is TGTGCCAGCAGCTTTTCGGACAGGGGGAAATCTGAAGCTTTCTTT. J is TRBJ1-1 and V is TRBV7-8; 10 positions match TRBD1. V shed 3 bases, J shed 6 bases, and the junction held 7 bases outside the gene matches. The V gene's germline CDR1 is SGHVS and CDR2 FQNEAQ. CDR3 length: 15 amino acids.

This clonotype was counted at least ten times. The V gene is TRBV24-1, the J gene TRBJ2-3; 12 bases map to TRBD2. Germline lookup yields CDR1 KGHDR and CDR2 SFDVKD. The trim removed 2 bases at V and 6 bases at J, leaving 2 bases unmatched. This CDR3 has 15 residues. The DNA for the CDR3 is TGTGCCACCAGTGATTACACTAGCGGGGGGGATACGCAGTATTTT. Translating gives CATSDYTSGGDTQYF.

Remarks on this clonotype: An end of the junction does not agree with germline; a read error may underlie this. The chain's CDR3 is CASSLPRQGGLNF. In nucleotides, the CDR3 is TGTGCCAGCAGTTTACCCAGACAGGGTGGCCTCAACTTT. The chain uses TRBV28 and TRBJ1-6, with 7 bases identical to TRBD1. Germline V gene sequence: CDR1 MDHEN, CDR2 SYDVKM. The CDR3 is 13 residues long.

Many counts were recorded for this clonotype. The rearrangement links TRBV28 to TRBJ1-5; TRBD1 matches 7 bases. Germline CDR1 and CDR2: MDHEN and SYDVKM. The CDR3 sequence is 15 residues long. Germline trimming cut 4 bases from V and 7 bases from J; bases unmatched to any gene: 10. The CDR3 nucleotides read TGTGCCAGCAGTTCCCCGACAGGGATCCGACAGCCCCAGCATTTT. Translated, it gives CASSSPTGIRQPQHF.

This clonotype was observed many times. The V and J genes are TRBV5-6 and TRBJ2-7, with D tentatively TRBD1 or TRBD2 (5 bases each). Per the germline V gene, CDR1 is SGHDT and CDR2 is YYEEEE. The length of the CDR3 is 13 residues. V lost 2 bases and J lost 3, with 9 bases in between. CDR3 nucleotides: TGTGCCAGCAGCTTCCGGGACGGCTACGAGCAGTACGTC. This gives the protein CASSFRDGYEQYV.

This clonotype was seen at least ten times. The chain is built from TRBV7-9 and TRBJ2-7; D gene ambiguous. Germline assignment: CDR1 SEHNR and CDR2 FQNEAQ (reference sequence). The CDR3 totals 16 residues. V lost 5 bases and J lost 6, with 23 bases in between. The CDR3: CASSPWTLARLGEQYF. CDR3 bases: TGTGCCAGCAGCCCCTGGACCCTGGCGAGACTCGGCGAGCAGTACTTC.

Ten or more counts support this clonotype. The genes are TRBV29-1 and TRBJ2-1; D gene ambiguous. This CDR3 region has 14 residues. CDR1 is SQVTM, CDR2 ANQGSEA, per germline. V lost 4 bases, J lost 0 bases, and 10 bases lay in between. The DNA of the CDR3 is TGCAGCGTTGTAGGCTATTACTCCTACAATGAGCAGTTCTTC. Its protein is CSVVGYYSYNEQFF.

This clonotype was detected many times. V usage is TRBV5-5 and J usage is TRBJ2-7; D is ambiguous. CDR1 SGHKS and CDR2 YYEKEE come from the germline V gene (reference sequence). V was trimmed by 0 bases and J by 4 bases, leaving 8 bases between them. The CDR3 runs to 13 residues. CDR3 sequence: CASSLGGIYEQYV. CDR3 DNA sequence: TGTGCCAGCAGCTTGGGGGGAATTTACGAGCAGTACGTC.

This clonotype turned up a few times. A much larger clone differs by one base, so this may be a read error. In DNA, the CDR3 is TGTGCCAGCCTAAATAACTATGGCTACACCTTC. Translating gives CASLNNYGYTF. The genes are TRBV12-3 or TRBV12-4 and TRBJ1-2; no definite D call. The CDR3 consists of 11 residues. V lost 8 bases, J lost 1 base, and 5 bases lay in between.

Many counts were recorded for this clonotype. The chain couples TRBV5-5 to TRBJ1-2; D not certain. V was cut by 3 bases and J by 5 bases, with 17 bases left in between. There are 15 residues in the CDR3. Germline V gene sequence: CDR1 SGHKS, CDR2 YYEKEE (reference sequence). CDR3: CASSYEQNGAYGYTF. The CDR3 region has the DNA TGTGCCAGCAGCTATGAACAAAACGGCGCGTATGGCTACACCTTC.

This clonotype was picked up many times. V and J are TRBV2 and TRBJ2-2; 9 nucleotides align to TRBD1. Germline loops: CDR1 SNHLY, CDR2 FYNNEI. There are 15 residues in the CDR3. V shed 7 bases and J 1 base; nucleotides not matched to a gene: 4. The CDR3 region is CASIRDRVNTGELFF. CDR3 DNA sequence: TGTGCCAGCATCCGGGACAGGGTGAACACCGGGGAGCTGTTTTTT.

J is TRBJ2-1 and V is TRBV7-2, with D maybe TRBD1 (6 bases). Germline V lookup: CDR1 SGHTA, CDR2 FQGNSA. This CDR3 region has 15 residues. Trimming took off 5 bases at V and 4 bases at J, with 15 bases between the two ends. The CDR3 is CASSLMGASYNEQFF. CDR3 nucleotides: TGTGCCAGCAGCCTGATGGGGGCGTCTTACAATGAGCAGTTCTTC.

There are many counts of this clonotype. The CDR3 here is CASSSEQAGELFF. CDR3 DNA sequence: TGTGCCAGCAGCTCTGAGCAAGCCGGGGAGCTGTTTTTT. The J gene is TRBJ2-2, the V gene TRBV7-6, with D uncertain. The germline gives CDR1 SGHVS, CDR2 FNYEAQ. The ends were cut back, 4 bases at V and 6 bases at J, with 9 bases in the middle. The CDR3 has 13 residues.

The table lists this clonotype with many counts. The chain has TRBV20-1 and TRBJ2-1; 10 bases are a match to TRBD1. The junction had 3 bases not matched to a gene; V was cut back by 2 bases and J by 14 bases. Germline lookup yields CDR1 DFQATT and CDR2 SNEGSKA (reference sequence). CDR3 length equals 11 residues. The CDR3 region is CSARPGTGEFF. The CDR3 nucleotides read TGCAGTGCTAGACCCGGGACAGGGGAGTTCTTC.

This clonotype came up a few times. At one of its ends the junction is not consistent with the germline gene, which may arise from a read error. The CDR3 sequence is CSAPTVLGSPLNF. The DNA for the CDR3 is TGCAGTGCTCCCACCGTGTTGGGTTCACCCCTCAACTTT. The V call is TRBV20-1, the J call TRBJ1-6; D gene ambiguous. This CDR3 contains 13 residues. Germline assignment: CDR1 DFQATT and CDR2 SNEGSKA (reference sequence).

This clonotype was seen repeatedly, ten times or more. This sequence joins TRBV20-1 and TRBJ2-3, with TRBD2 identical over 7 bases. The germline CDR1 and CDR2 sequences are DFQATT and SNEGSKA (reference sequence). After removal of 1 base from V and 7 bases from J, the junction contained 5 bases not matched to a gene. The CDR3 length is 13 residues. Here the CDR3 reads CSARGGGANTQYF. For the CDR3, the DNA is TGCAGTGCTAGAGGCGGGGGAGCCAATACGCAGTATTTT.

The table lists this clonotype with many counts. This chain links TRBV5-1 with TRBJ2-7; 7 positions agree with TRBD2. Trimming removed 0 bases from V and 0 bases from J; junction bases left unmatched: 0. Germline CDR1 is SGHRS and CDR2 is YFSETQ. This CDR3 is built from 14 residues. DNA of the CDR3: TGCGCCAGCAGCTTGGCGGGGGGCTCCTACGAGCAGTACTTC. Amino acids: CASSLAGGSYEQYF.

In its sample, this clonotype was seen many times. V gene TRBV7-2 combines with J gene TRBJ1-1, with D unresolved. There are 10 residues in the CDR3. V gave up 4 bases and J gave up 8 bases, with 5 bases separating them. Germline loops: CDR1 SGHTA, CDR2 FQGNSA. The CDR3 region is CASSSTEAFF. The CDR3 DNA follows: TGTGCCAGCAGCTCCACCGAAGCTTTCTTT.

This clonotype showed up many times. The J gene is TRBJ2-2, the V gene TRBV4-1; the D gene could be TRBD1 or TRBD2 (5 bases each). Trimming stripped 4 bases from V and 0 bases from J, with 9 bases between. Germline V lookup: CDR1 MGHRA, CDR2 YSYEKL. The CDR3 has 15 residues. The CDR3 coding sequence is TGCGCCAGCAGCCCCGGGACCTCGAACACCGGGGAGCTGTTTTTT. Protein product: CASSPGTSNTGELFF.

This clonotype was counted many times. This sequence joins TRBV5-1 and TRBJ2-7; TRBD2 might be the D (5 bases). V lost 3 bases, J lost 3 bases, and 13 bases lay in between. CDR1 is SGHRS, CDR2 YFSETQ, per germline. The length of the CDR3 is 14 residues. DNA for the CDR3: TGCGCCAGCAGCTACGGCGGCGGACTCTACGAGCAGTACTTC. It encodes CASSYGGGLYEQYF.